This TCR beta chain stems from a study of blood T cell repertoires in COVID-19. Deletions cut 3 bases from V and 1 base from J, with 6 bases between. This CDR3 comprises 13 residues. Germline CDR1 is KGHSH and CDR2 is LQKENI. Source study methods: Counts of nucleated cells, estimated from reference gene primer amplification, were obtained. The data were produced by immunoSEQ multiplex PCR, yet TCRdb's version contains in-frame clones alone and is incomplete. The V and J calls and clone size are taken from that table; D and trimming were inferred from the DNA. The sample has 350,000 to 400,000 clones, over 75% seen once.

The TCR originated in a woman in her twenties or thirties who had recovered from COVID-19. Sequences were obtained from PBMCs or T cells enriched from blood (not recorded which). V usage is TRBV18 and J usage is TRBJ1-2, with D unresolved. Here the CDR3 reads CASSPESNYGYTF. The CDR3 DNA reads TGTGCCAGCTCACCGGAGAGTAACTATGGCTACACCTTC.